This T cell receptor beta chain originates from a study of high-grade serous ovarian cancer treatment subgroups. The protocol was immunoSEQ multiplex PCR, while the TCRdb copy is restricted to in-frame clones and leaves out a portion. The sample yields about 12,000 clones, 88% seen once. Study-level results: These tumor repertoires lack spatial information from bulk sequencing.

As for this clone: Its antigen is still unknown.

This CDR3 is 15 amino acids long. Looked up from germline, CDR1 is SGDLS and CDR2 is YYNGEE. Deletions cut 3 bases from V and 0 bases from J, with 12 bases between. Tumor samples were obtained before definitive surgery or chemotherapy. Source material: tumor tissue. The chain carries TRBV9 and TRBJ1-1, with no clear D. This receptor was taken from a human donor with high-grade serous ovarian cancer. Here the CDR3 DNA reads TGTGCCAGCAGCGGAAGCCCCCGGGTGAACACTGAAGCTTTCTTT. The encoded protein is CASSGSPRVNTEAFF. Full variable domain (missing parts from reference TRBV9 and TRBJ1-1): DSGVTQTPKHLITATGQRVTLRCSPRSGDLSVYWYQQSLDQGLQFLIQYYNGEERAKGNILERFSAQQFPDLHSELNLSSLELGDSALYFCASSGSPRVNTEAFFGQGTRLTVV.